This T cell receptor beta chain is drawn from a study of blood T cell repertoires in COVID-19. Study context: Specimens from acute and convalescent COVID-19 originated in the United States, Italy and Spain. PBMCs, B-cell-depleted T cells, or T cells were the source of the cDNA or gDNA that made up the material.

V was trimmed by 1 base and J by 8 bases, leaving 6 bases between them. This CDR3 is 11 amino acids long. Germline V gives CDR1 SQVTM, CDR2 ANQGSEA. In the authors' workflow: Amplified reference gene primers provided the basis for estimating nucleated cell counts. The repertoire was sequenced with immunoSEQ multiplex PCR; TCRdb's copy has only in-frame clones and lacks some. Clone size and V and J calls were adopted from that table, with D and trimming inferred from the DNA. The repertoire has 35,000 to 50,000 clones, 75% to 80% of them found once; the top ten carry more than 7.5%. Sample: peripheral blood. The receptor was derived from a man between 65 and 79 years old with active or convalescent COVID-19. The rearrangement links TRBV29-1 to TRBJ1-3; D is uncertain. The CDR3 sequence: CSVEGRDTIYF. CDR3 bases: TGCAGCGTTGAAGGGCGGGACACCATATATTTT.